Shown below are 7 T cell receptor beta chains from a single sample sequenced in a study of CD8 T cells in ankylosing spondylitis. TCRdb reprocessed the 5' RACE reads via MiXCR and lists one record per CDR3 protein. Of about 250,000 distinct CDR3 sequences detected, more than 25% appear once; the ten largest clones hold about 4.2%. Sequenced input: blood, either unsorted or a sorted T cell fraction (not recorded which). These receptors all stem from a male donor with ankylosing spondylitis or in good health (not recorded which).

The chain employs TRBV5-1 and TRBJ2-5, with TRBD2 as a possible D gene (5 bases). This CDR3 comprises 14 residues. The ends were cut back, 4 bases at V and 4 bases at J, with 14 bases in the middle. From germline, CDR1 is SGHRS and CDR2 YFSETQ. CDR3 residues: CASSEAPGSETQYF. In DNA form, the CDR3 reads TGCGCCAGCAGCGAGGCCCCGGGGTCAGAGACCCAGTACTTC. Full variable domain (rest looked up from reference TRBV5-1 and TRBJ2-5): KAGVTQTPRYLIKTRGQQVTLSCSPISGHRSVSWYQQTPGQGLQFLFEYFSETQRNKGNFPGRFSGRQFSNSRSEMNVSTLELGDSALYLCASSEAPGSETQYFGPGTRLLVL.

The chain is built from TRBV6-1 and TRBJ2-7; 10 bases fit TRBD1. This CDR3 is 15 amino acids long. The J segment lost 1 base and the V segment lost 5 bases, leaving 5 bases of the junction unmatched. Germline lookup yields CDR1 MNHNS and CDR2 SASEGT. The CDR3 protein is CASSRGQGVSYEQYF. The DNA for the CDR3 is TGTGCCAGCAGTAGAGGACAGGGGGTTTCCTACGAGCAGTACTTC.

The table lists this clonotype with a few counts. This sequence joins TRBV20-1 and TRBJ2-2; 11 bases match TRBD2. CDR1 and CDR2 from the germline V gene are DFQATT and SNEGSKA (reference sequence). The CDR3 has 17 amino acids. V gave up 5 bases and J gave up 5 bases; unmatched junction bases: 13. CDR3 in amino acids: CSAPLRTSGRRTGELFF. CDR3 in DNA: TGCAGTGCTCCACTACGGACTAGCGGGCGTCGGACCGGGGAGCTGTTTTTT.

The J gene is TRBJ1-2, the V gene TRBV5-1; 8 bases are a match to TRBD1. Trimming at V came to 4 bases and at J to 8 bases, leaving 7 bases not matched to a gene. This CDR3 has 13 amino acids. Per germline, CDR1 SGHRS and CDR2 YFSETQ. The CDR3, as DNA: TGCGCCAGCAGCAAGACAGGGGATATGGGCTACACCTTC. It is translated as CASSKTGDMGYTF.

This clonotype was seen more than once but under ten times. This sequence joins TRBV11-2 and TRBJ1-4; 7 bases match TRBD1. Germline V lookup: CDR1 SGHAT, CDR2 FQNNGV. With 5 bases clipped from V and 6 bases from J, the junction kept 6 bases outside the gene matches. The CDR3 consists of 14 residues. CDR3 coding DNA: TGTGCCAGCAGCCGGGACAGTCTTTATGAAAAACTGTTTTTT. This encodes CASSRDSLYEKLFF.

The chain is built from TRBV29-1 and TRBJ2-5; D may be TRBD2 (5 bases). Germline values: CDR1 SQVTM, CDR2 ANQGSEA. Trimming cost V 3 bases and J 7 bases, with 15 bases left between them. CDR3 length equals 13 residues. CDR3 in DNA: TGCAGCGTTGATTTTGGGTGGACTCGGACCCAGTACTTC. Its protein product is CSVDFGWTRTQYF.

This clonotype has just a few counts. CDR3 nucleotides: TGTGCCAGCAGTTACCCGACTAGCGGGTACTCCTACAATGAGCAGTTCTTC. Protein product: CASSYPTSGYSYNEQFF. The chain links TRBV6-2 or TRBV6-3 to TRBJ2-1; 10 bases align to TRBD2. CDR1 is MNHEY, CDR2 SVGEGT, per germline. The V gene end was trimmed by 2 bases and the J gene end by 0 bases; junction bases not matched to a gene: 4. The CDR3 contains 17 residues.